One TCR beta chain is described in this entry. The sample is drawn from a study of early T cells in non-severe SARS-CoV-2 infection. Study as a whole: Alpha and beta chains were unpaired, from unsorted whole-blood bulk RNA.

TCRdb used MiXCR to reprocess the 5' RACE reads, holding one entry per CDR3 protein. The repertoire holds 60,000 to 75,000 distinct CDR3 sequences, approximately 12% seen once, with almost 6.5% in the top ten. The CDR3 loop spans 14 amino acids. The V gene end was trimmed by 6 bases and the J gene end by 2 bases; junction bases not matched to a gene: 6. In germline, CDR1 is SQVTM, CDR2 ANQGSEA. The receptor was derived from an adult who was a healthcare worker with PCR-confirmed SARS-CoV-2 infection or an uninfected control (not recorded which). The chain links TRBV29-1 to TRBJ2-3; TRBD1 matches at 9 bases. Source material: whole blood. CDR3 DNA: TGCAGCGTGGGGACAGGGCTAATCACAGATACGCAGTATTTT. It is translated as CSVGTGLITDTQYF.